The clone carrying this T cell receptor (beta chain) has only a few counts. The data were obtained in a study of T-cell memory formation after mild COVID-19. J gave up 4 bases and V 4 bases, and 14 bases lay outside the gene matches. The germline V gene has CDR1 KGHSH and CDR2 LQKENI. The length of the CDR3 is 17 residues. A single record per CDR3 protein comes from TCRdb applying MiXCR to the 5' RACE reads. Seen here are about 430,000 distinct CDR3 sequences, about 24% observed once, and the top ten hold 8.8%. This TCR came from an adult woman who had mild COVID-19 (a few samples of this study predate the infection). Cell type and time point are not known. This sequence joins TRBV18 and TRBJ1-1; 8 bases are shared with TRBD1. The specimen was PBMCs or a T cell subset sorted from them (not recorded which). CDR3 amino acids: CASSRGQGSGVSTEAFF. The CDR3 DNA follows: TGTGCCAGCTCACGAGGACAGGGTTCAGGGGTGAGCACTGAAGCTTTCTTT.